This TCR beta chain was sequenced in a study of tumor-infiltrating lymphocytes in localized non-small cell lung cancer. Study summary: Some samples were collected after neoadjuvant chemotherapy; smokers, never-smokers and several histologies were included. Tumor tissue and non-adjacent uninvolved lung came from each patient. General study points: Not all patients were TCR sequenced, owing to tissue quantity. No link was found between tumor T-cell fraction and recurrence-free survival.

Profiling relied on immunoSEQ multiplex PCR, and the TCRdb table lists in-frame clones only, not all of them. The table lists approximately 16,000 clones, more than 40% of them singletons. Looked up from germline, CDR1 is MDHEN and CDR2 is SYDVKM. CDR3 size: 14 residues. Trimming at V came to 5 bases and at J to 2 bases, leaving 5 bases not matched to a gene. On this clone itself: The antigen is undetermined.

The rearrangement joins TRBV28 to TRBJ1-2; 7 nucleotides match TRBD1. The TCR sequence derives from a human donor with non-small cell lung cancer. Sequenced: lung tumor tissue. CDR3 sequence: CASSPYRGNYGYTF. DNA for the CDR3: TGTGCCAGCAGTCCGTACAGGGGAAACTATGGCTACACCTTC.